The T cell receptor (beta chain) under discussion was sequenced for a study of T-cell memory formation after mild COVID-19. The CDR3 is made up of 12 amino acids. CDR1 is MNHEY and CDR2 is SVGAGI in the germline V gene. V shed 6 bases and J 10 bases; nucleotides not matched to a gene: 5. A single record per CDR3 protein comes from TCRdb applying MiXCR to the 5' RACE reads. The repertoire holds about 560,000 distinct CDR3 sequences, with approximately 15% as singletons. Sequenced material: PBMCs or a T cell subset sorted from them (not recorded which). This TCR derives from an adult woman who had mild COVID-19 (a few samples of this study predate the infection). Cell type and time point are not known. The rearrangement links TRBV6-5 to TRBJ2-1, with 8 bases matching TRBD2. CDR3 residues: CASSRSGIEQFF. The CDR3 nucleotides are TGTGCCAGCAGCCGTAGCGGGATAGAGCAGTTCTTC.